These 26 T cell receptor beta chains were all obtained from the same sample, sequenced in a study of cytomegalovirus exposure and HLA in healthy donors (dated by TCRdb to about 2017). The library was obtained by the immunoSEQ multiplex PCR assay. TCRdb stores this immuneACCESS table with in-frame sequences only. Part of the clones is absent; in the studies checked, under half of the shortfall reflects unresolved V genes, and no reason is known for the rest. The sample table lists more than 130,000 clones, roughly 88% of them with a count of one. The ten largest clonotypes hold 7.5% to 8.5% of the sample. Sequencing was performed on PBMCs. These receptors all come from a woman under 30 in good health and CMV-seropositive.

The chain uses TRBV7-3 and TRBJ2-3; the match to TRBD2 covers 9 bases. Germline CDR1 and CDR2: SGHTA and FQGTGA. The CDR3 runs to 15 residues. Trimming at V came to 6 bases and at J to 4 bases, leaving 8 bases not matched to a gene. The chain's CDR3 is CASRLSPSGADTQYF. The CDR3 DNA is TGTGCCAGCAGACTTAGTCCTAGCGGGGCAGATACGCAGTATTTT.

The gene calls are TRBV7-2 and TRBJ1-5, with D perhaps matching TRBD1 (5 bases). With 1 base removed from V and 3 bases from J, the gap between germline ends came to 10 bases. The CDR3 is 15 residues long. Germline CDR1 SGHTA, CDR2 FQGNSA. The CDR3 loop is CASSLEGRVNQPQHF. DNA for the CDR3: TGTGCCAGCAGCTTAGAGGGCAGGGTCAATCAGCCCCAGCATTTT. Supplemented by reference TRBV7-2 and TRBJ1-5, the full variable domain reads GAGVSQSPSNKVTEKGKDVELRCDPISGHTALYWYRQSLGQGLEFLIYFQGNSAPDKSGLPSDRFSAERTGGSVSTLTIQRTQQEDSAVYLCASSLEGRVNQPQHFGDGTRLSIL.

This chain uses TRBV7-3 with TRBJ2-3, with D tentatively TRBD1 (7 bases). CDR3 length equals 15 residues. From germline, CDR1 is SGHTA and CDR2 FQGTGA. Trimming cost V 4 bases and J 2 bases, with 13 bases left between them. CDR3 in amino acids: CASSSGGLHTDTQYF. CDR3 nucleotides: TGTGCCAGCAGCTCAGGGGGGCTCCACACAGATACGCAGTATTTT.

The genes are TRBV30 and TRBJ1-2, with D unclear. The V end was cut by 0 bases, the J end by 4 bases, with 9 bases between. The germline CDR1 and CDR2 sequences are GTSNPN and SVGIG (reference sequence). The CDR3 spans 13 residues. The CDR3 region has the DNA TGTGCCTGGAGTGTGAGTGGTCTCTATGGCTACACCTTC. The encoded protein is CAWSVSGLYGYTF.

The rearrangement joins TRBV29-1 to TRBJ1-2, with D possibly being TRBD1 (6 bases). Looked up from germline, CDR1 is SQVTM and CDR2 is ANQGSEA. Trimming stripped 7 bases from V and 2 bases from J, with 14 bases between. The CDR3 is made up of 13 amino acids. Written as DNA, the CDR3 is TGCAGCGCCCTGGACAGTCTAAACTATGGCTACACCTTC. Translated: CSALDSLNYGYTF.

The genes are TRBV10-3 and TRBJ2-1; tentatively, D is TRBD2 (6 bases). This CDR3 is 12 amino acids long. CDR1 is ENHRY and CDR2 is SYGVKD in the germline V gene. Between the trimmed V and J ends, which lost 4 bases and 10 bases, there was a span of 11 bases. CDR3 coding DNA: TGTGCCATCAGTGTCGGGAGTGCCGAGCAGTTCTTC. Its translation is CAISVGSAEQFF.

The chain links TRBV28 to TRBJ1-5; D unclear. This CDR3 spans 16 amino acids. Trimming took 3 bases from V and 4 from J, leaving 16 bases between them. Germline V gene data show CDR1 as MDHEN and CDR2 as SYDVKM. The CDR3 DNA reads TGTGCCAGCAGTTTGGTCGTGATGCGAAATAATCAGCCCCAGCATTTT. Residues: CASSLVVMRNNQPQHF.

The chain is built from TRBV25-1 and TRBJ2-2; a weak D match, TRBD2 (5 bases). V was trimmed by 8 bases and J by 3 bases, leaving 19 bases between them. CDR1 is MGHDK, CDR2 SYGVNS, per germline. The length of the CDR3 is 16 residues. CDR3 region: CASRRIEGLDTGELFF. The DNA for the CDR3 is TGTGCCAGCCGAAGAATAGAAGGACTGGACACCGGGGAGCTGTTTTTT.

V usage is TRBV5-4 and J usage is TRBJ1-2; weak D call: TRBD1 (5 bases). The germline gives CDR1 SGHNT, CDR2 YYREEE (reference sequence). Trimming shortened V by 4 bases and J by 7 bases, and 20 bases separated the two germline ends. This CDR3 contains 15 residues. CDR3 residues: CASSVDRTWSGGYTF. The DNA of the CDR3 is TGTGCCAGCAGCGTGGATCGGACATGGTCGGGTGGCTACACCTTC.

This clone was seen only once. The chain combines TRBV15 with TRBJ1-1; 8 nucleotides line up with TRBD1. The CDR3 contains 14 residues. V dropped 3 bases and J dropped 4; count of bases not matched to a gene: 4. CDR1 and CDR2 (germline): LNHNV, YYDKDF (reference sequence). In DNA form, the CDR3 reads TGTGCCACCAGCAGCAGGGGGCAGGGCACTGAAGCTTTCTTT. Protein sequence: CATSSRGQGTEAFF.

The chain links TRBV18 to TRBJ1-2; D perhaps matches TRBD1 (5 bases). The V gene lost 3 bases and the J gene lost 4 bases, with 12 bases spanning the gap. Germline CDR1 is KGHSH and CDR2 is LQKENI. CDR3 length: 14 residues. CDR3 nucleotides: TGTGCCAGCTCACCGGAGGGGCTCAGCTATGGCTACACCTTC. It is translated as CASSPEGLSYGYTF.

The genes are TRBV30 and TRBJ2-3; possible D gene TRBD2, 5 bases. CDR3 length: 11 residues. Between the trimmed V and J ends, which lost 3 bases and 12 bases, there was a span of 13 bases. Germline CDR1 and CDR2: GTSNPN and SVGIG (reference sequence). The CDR3 sequence is CAWRPGLVQYF. The CDR3, as DNA: TGTGCCTGGAGACCGGGGTTAGTTCAGTATTTT.

The chain carries TRBV11-2 and TRBJ1-2, with D uncertain. With 4 bases removed from V and 4 bases from J, the gap between germline ends came to 16 bases. This CDR3 spans 15 amino acids. Germline CDR1 SGHAT, CDR2 FQNNGV. In nucleotides, the CDR3 is TGTGCCAGCAGCTCCCGACATGTAACCGGCTATGGCTACACCTTC. This codes for CASSSRHVTGYGYTF.

CDR3 amino acids: CAWEINGGSTEAFF. The CDR3 DNA reads as TGTGCCTGGGAGATTAATGGCGGGAGCACTGAAGCTTTCTTT. This rearrangement joins TRBV30 to TRBJ1-1; D not resolved. Germline V CDR1 and CDR2: GTSNPN, SVGIG (reference sequence). CDR3 length equals 14 residues. V lost 5 bases and J 4 bases, leaving 17 bases between the germline ends. Variable domain in full (rest from reference TRBV30 and TRBJ1-1): SQTIHQWPATLVQPVGSPLSLECTVEGTSNPNLYWYRQAAGRGLQLLFYSVGIGQISSEVPQNLSASRPQDRQFILSSKKLLLSDSGFYLCAWEINGGSTEAFFGQGTRLTVV.

The rearrangement uses TRBV2 and TRBJ2-2; 9 bases align to TRBD1. V lost 3 bases and J lost 3; bases outside the gene matches: 5. The germline V gene has CDR1 SNHLY and CDR2 FYNNEI. The CDR3 totals 16 residues. CDR3 residues: CASSDGTGRDTGELFF. The CDR3 DNA follows: TGTGCCAGCAGTGACGGGACAGGGAGAGACACCGGGGAGCTGTTTTTT.

There are a few counts of this clone. The chain uses TRBV5-1 and TRBJ1-2; D might be TRBD1 (6 bases). V lost 4 bases to trimming and J lost 2 bases, with 12 bases between them. Germline loops: CDR1 SGHRS, CDR2 YFSETQ. This CDR3 is built from 14 residues. CDR3 amino acids: CASSADSLNYGYTF. The CDR3 DNA is TGCGCCAGCAGCGCGGACAGCCTGAACTATGGCTACACCTTC.

The gene calls are TRBV11-2 and TRBJ2-3, with D perhaps matching TRBD1 (5 bases). The CDR3 consists of 13 residues. Germline CDR1 and CDR2: SGHAT and FQNNGV. Trimming removed 3 bases at V and 6 bases at J, with 10 bases between. The CDR3 region is CASSFQGMDTQYF. CDR3 nucleotides: TGTGCCAGCAGCTTTCAGGGCATGGATACGCAGTATTTT.

V usage is TRBV7-9 and J usage is TRBJ2-7, with 12 bases aligning to TRBD2. Unmatched junction bases numbered 8, after V lost 5 bases and J lost 6 bases. The CDR3 totals 15 residues. In germline, CDR1 is SEHNR, CDR2 FQNEAQ (reference sequence). The CDR3 sequence is CASSAPSGRAAEQYF. In DNA, the CDR3 is TGTGCCAGCAGCGCCCCTAGCGGGAGGGCGGCCGAGCAGTACTTC.

This sequence joins TRBV28 and TRBJ1-2; tentative D call: TRBD1 (5 bases). CDR3 length: 15 amino acids. Trimming removed 5 bases from V and 1 base from J, with 14 bases in between. Germline assignment: CDR1 MDHEN and CDR2 SYDVKM. CDR3: CASSPGGDLNYGYTF. CDR3 DNA sequence: TGTGCCAGCAGTCCCGGGGGTGACCTTAACTATGGCTACACCTTC.

V usage is TRBV7-2 and J usage is TRBJ2-7, with 7 bases aligning to TRBD2. This CDR3 has 16 amino acids. The germline V gene encodes CDR1 SGHTA and CDR2 FQGNSA. V shed 5 bases, J shed 3 bases, and the junction held 13 bases outside the gene matches. The CDR3 here is CASSATGNSGLYEQYF. DNA of the CDR3: TGTGCCAGCAGCGCGACGGGGAATAGCGGGCTCTACGAGCAGTACTTC.

V and J are TRBV4-1 and TRBJ1-6; 7 nucleotides match TRBD1. Germline V CDR1 and CDR2: MGHRA, YSYEKL. Losses at the gene ends were 4 bases for V and 7 bases for J; bases not matched to a gene: 4. CDR3 length: 14 residues. For the CDR3, the DNA is TGCGCCAGCAGCCTGAGACAGGGAAATTCACCCCTCCACTTT. Its translation: CASSLRQGNSPLHF.

This chain joins TRBV7-3 and TRBJ2-3; TRBD2 might be the D (5 bases). The CDR3 contains 13 residues. Deletions cut 3 bases from V and 6 bases from J, with 10 bases between. Germline values: CDR1 SGHTA, CDR2 FQGTGA. The CDR3 DNA reads TGTGCCAGCAGCTTGAACCCGGGGGATACGCAGTATTTT. It encodes CASSLNPGDTQYF.

The chain recombines TRBV23-1 with TRBJ2-3; the match to TRBD2 covers 12 bases. TRBV23-1 is recorded as an ORF, its role being uncertain. After removal of 7 bases from V and 4 bases from J, the junction contained 6 bases not matched to a gene. CDR3 size: 15 residues. CDR3 DNA: TGCGCCAGCACCTTACTAGCGGGGGGCCCAGATACGCAGTATTTT. Translation: CASTLLAGGPDTQYF.

This CDR3 reads CASREGAEEKLFF. CDR3 nucleotides: TGTGCCAGCAGGGAGGGGGCGGAGGAAAAACTGTTTTTT. The rearrangement joins TRBV6-5 to TRBJ1-4, with TRBD1 matching 7 bases. The ends lost 6 bases at V and 8 bases at J; junction bases unmatched: 6. In germline, CDR1 is MNHEY, CDR2 SVGAGI. The CDR3 runs to 13 residues.

The chain employs TRBV30 and TRBJ1-3, with D possibly TRBD1 on 5 matching bases. Trimming cost V 1 base and J 2 bases, with 9 bases left between them. The CDR3 totals 14 residues. The germline V gene encodes CDR1 GTSNPN and CDR2 SVGIG (reference sequence). The CDR3 region is CAWSAGLPGNTIYF. For the CDR3, the DNA is TGTGCCTGGAGTGCAGGGCTCCCTGGAAACACCATATATTTT.

The V call is TRBV11-3, the J call TRBJ1-6, with TRBD1 matching 8 bases. V was clipped by 5 bases and J by 6 bases; unmatched bases: 6. The CDR3 has 15 amino acids. Germline CDR1 is SGHNT and CDR2 is YENEEA. The CDR3 sequence: CASSPTGGPNSPLHF. The CDR3, as DNA: TGTGCCAGCAGCCCCACAGGGGGGCCTAATTCACCCCTCCACTTT.